This TCR beta chain emerged from a study of T cell responses to AZD1222 COVID-19 vaccine. Overall study: Second-dose groups at about 4 or about 12 weeks were pooled.

This table comes from immunoSEQ multiplex PCR, and its TCRdb copy is limited to in-frame clones, with some not included. Of some 96,000 clones in the sample, roughly 89% were seen once. Whole-study findings and limits: The donor cohort was predominantly white British with a female majority, and clonal diversity may have been underestimated. Vaccination with two AZD1222 doses was followed by a rise in Spike-specific TCR breadth and depth. None of the repertoires were sampled until the peak T cell response had passed.

About this clone: Its target is not known.

The sequencing used peripheral blood, collected on day 0 of AZD1222 vaccination. The source of this sequence is an adult in good health.

The CDR3 DNA reads as TGTGCCACCAGCTCCGTGGGGGGAGCTTTCTTT. Protein: CATSSVGGAFF. This chain links TRBV15 with TRBJ1-1, with a possible D match to TRBD1 (5 bases). This CDR3 contains 11 residues. V lost 5 bases and J lost 10, with 11 bases in between. From germline, CDR1 is LNHNV and CDR2 YYDKDF (reference sequence).